This record concerns one T cell receptor beta chain sequence. V shed 10 bases and J shed 1 base, with 11 bases lying between them. Per germline, CDR1 SNHLY and CDR2 FYNNEI. CDR3 size: 13 residues. This sample is drawn from a study of blood T cell repertoires in COVID-19. For the study at large: Material from acute and convalescent COVID-19 was sourced from the United States, Italy and Spain. T cells, B-cell-depleted T cells, or PBMCs provided the cDNA or gDNA that served as material.

As originally analysed: Amplification of reference gene primers was used by the study to estimate nucleated cell counts. The protocol was immunoSEQ multiplex PCR, while the TCRdb copy is restricted to in-frame clones and leaves out a portion. That table is the source of V, J and clone size, and D and trimming were worked out from the DNA. This sample carries over 95,000 clones, 70% to 90% of them seen once, and the ten largest clones take roughly 8.1%. The chain uses TRBV2 and TRBJ1-5; a possible D gene is TRBD1 (5 bases). The sequencing input was peripheral blood. The origin of this receptor is a woman aged 70-85 years who had recovered from COVID-19. CDR3 nucleotides: TGTGCCACGATGGGGCAGAGCAATCAGCCCCAGCATTTT. As protein: CATMGQSNQPQHF.